Listed below are T cell receptor beta chains from one sample, sequenced in a study of shared T cell receptors in the human thymus. Data came from immunoSEQ multiplex PCR; TCRdb stores just in-frame clones and leaves some out. The data contain 700,000 or so clones, approximately 85% of them singletons. These same data were also listed under a study on human thymus T cells.

Sequences were obtained from thymocytes. These receptors originate from a girl less than two years old with a congenital heart defect. CDR3s include the opening cysteine and the closing phenylalanine or tryptophan. A D gene is named only where the DNA matches it firmly. Size values are once, few and many counts, or a class for expanded clones, and some rows have none.

J: TRBJ1-6; V: TRBV10-3; size: -; D: TRBD1; DNA: TGTGCCACCGCTAGGAGGACAGGGACCTCACCCCTCCACTTT; CDR3: CATARRTGTSPLHF
J: TRBJ2-3; V: TRBV5-4; size: -; D: TRBD1; DNA: TGTGCCAGCAGCACTCCGGGACAGCAGGATACGCAGTATTTT; CDR3: CASSTPGQQDTQYF
J: TRBJ1-1; V: TRBV6-6; size: once; D: -; DNA: TGTGCCAGCAGTTACACAGAGATAAACAGGAACACTGAAGCTTTCTTT; CDR3: CASSYTEINRNTEAFF
J: TRBJ2-3; V: TRBV5-1; size: few; D: TRBD1; DNA: TGCGCCAGCAGTTCTTGCAGGGGGCAAACAGATACGCAGTATTTT; CDR3: CASSSCRGQTDTQYF
J: TRBJ2-2; V: TRBV9; size: -; D: -; DNA: TGTGCCAGCAGCGTAGGAGGCAACGGGGAGCTGTTTTTT; CDR3: CASSVGGNGELFF
J: TRBJ2-1; V: TRBV4-3; size: few; D: -; DNA: TGCGCCAGCAGCCAAGGCGGTCAGGGCGGCAATGAGCAGTTCTTC; CDR3: CASSQGGQGGNEQFF
J: TRBJ1-2; V: TRBV14; size: -; D: -; DNA: TGTGCCAGCAGCCAAGATCCCCCCGGGGTCTCCCCGACGGCGAACTATGGCTACACCTTC; CDR3: CASSQDPPGVSPTANYGYTF
J: TRBJ1-6; V: TRBV4-1; size: -; D: -; DNA: TGCGCCAGCAGCCAAGATCCTAGTATTGAGGAACAAAAATTCTCCTATAATTCCCCCCTCCACTTT; CDR3: CASSQDPSIEEQKFSYNSPLHF
J: TRBJ2-7; V: TRBV18; size: few; D: TRBD1; DNA: TGTGCCAGCTCACCCCGGGACAGGGTCCCATTGTACTTC; CDR3: CASSPRDRVPLYF
J: TRBJ1-1; V: TRBV13; size: -; D: -; DNA: TGTGCCAGCAGCCCTCGAGGTAGTGGGGACACTGAAACTTTCTTT; CDR3: CASSPRGSGDTETFF
J: TRBJ1-2; V: TRBV6-5; size: -; D: -; DNA: TGTGCCAGCAGCCAGACAGAGACCTACTATGGCTACACCTTC; CDR3: CASSQTETYYGYTF
J: TRBJ2-7; V: TRBV11-2; size: once; D: -; DNA: TGTGCCAGCAGCGTACACCTTGGCCAACGGGCGGGGTCCTACGAGCAGTACTTC; CDR3: CASSVHLGQRAGSYEQYF
J: TRBJ2-3; V: TRBV27; size: -; D: -; DNA: TGTGCCAGCAGTTCTTTCACAGATACGCAGTATTTT; CDR3: CASSSFTDTQYF
J: TRBJ2-7; V: TRBV10-2; size: -; D: TRBD1; DNA: TGCGCCAGCACCGGGACAGGGTCCTCCTACGAGCAGTACTTC; CDR3: CASTGTGSSYEQYF
J: TRBJ1-5; V: TRBV19; size: few; D: -; DNA: TGTGCCAGTAGTATGCAGGGGAGCAATCAGCCCCAGCATTTT; CDR3: CASSMQGSNQPQHF
J: TRBJ1-5; V: TRBV27; size: -; D: -; DNA: TGTGCCAGCAGTACAACAGGGTTGGGGGATAGCAATCAGCCCCAGCATTTT; CDR3: CASSTTGLGDSNQPQHF
J: TRBJ1-2; V: TRBV5-1; size: few; D: TRBD1; DNA: TGCGCCAGCAGCTGCTCCCCGGACAGGGGGGAAACTAACTATGGCTACACCTTC; CDR3: CASSCSPDRGETNYGYTF
J: TRBJ2-7; V: TRBV5-6; size: few; D: TRBD1; DNA: TGTGCCAGCAGCTGGGGAACAGGGGGCAGGCACCTCGGCGAGCAGTACTTC; CDR3: CASSWGTGGRHLGEQYF
J: TRBJ1-1; V: TRBV6-5; size: once; D: -; DNA: TGTGCCAGCAGTTACTCAAAACCGGGTATGTACACTGAAGCTTTCTTT; CDR3: CASSYSKPGMYTEAFF
J: TRBJ1-5; V: TRBV6-6; size: -; D: TRBD1; DNA: TGTGCCAGCAGTCGATCCAGGGGGCATAGCAATCAGCCCCAGCATTTT; CDR3: CASSRSRGHSNQPQHF
J: TRBJ1-1; V: TRBV28; size: -; D: TRBD1; DNA: TGTGCCAGCAACTCCCCCGGGACAGCCAACACTGAAGCTTTCTTT; CDR3: CASNSPGTANTEAFF
J: TRBJ1-2; V: TRBV28; size: -; D: TRBD1; DNA: TGTGCCAGCAGTCCTGGGCGTGGCGGGGACAGGCCATTGCTGGGCTATGGCTACACCTTC; CDR3: CASSPGRGGDRPLLGYGYTF
J: TRBJ1-2; V: TRBV28; size: once; D: -; DNA: TGTGCCAGCAGTCACCATCACAGGCTTTTTATAGGTGGCTACACCTTC; CDR3: CASSHHHRLFIGGYTF
J: TRBJ2-3; V: TRBV7-8; size: -; D: TRBD2; DNA: TGTGCCAGCAGGAGACTAGCGGGGGCCCTTCCGAGCACAGATACGCAGTATTTT; CDR3: CASRRLAGALPSTDTQYF
J: TRBJ2-7; V: TRBV30; size: -; D: -; DNA: TGTGCCTGGAGTCTCCCCTACAGGGACGAGCAGTACTTC; CDR3: CAWSLPYRDEQYF
J: TRBJ1-4; V: TRBV30; size: -; D: TRBD1; DNA: TGTGCCTGGAGTTCCGGACAGGGAACCGCAACTAATGAAAAACTGTTTTTT; CDR3: CAWSSGQGTATNEKLFF
J: TRBJ1-5; V: TRBV7-2; size: -; D: -; DNA: TGTGCCAGCAGCCGCAATTTACGCTACAGGGACAATCAGCCCCAGCATTTT; CDR3: CASSRNLRYRDNQPQHF
J: TRBJ1-2; V: TRBV28; size: -; D: -; DNA: TGTGCCAGCAGTTCCCGGGGGGGGCTCACTAACTATGGCTACACCTTC; CDR3: CASSSRGGLTNYGYTF
J: TRBJ2-2; V: TRBV5-1; size: -; D: -; DNA: TGCGCCAGCAGCGAGTCGGGGGGCCCTAACACCGGGGAGCTGTTTTTT; CDR3: CASSESGGPNTGELFF
J: TRBJ2-7; V: TRBV29-1; size: -; D: TRBD1; DNA: TGCAGCGCGACAGGGGGCACCTACGAGCAGTACTTC; CDR3: CSATGGTYEQYF
J: TRBJ1-2; V: TRBV10-2; size: -; D: TRBD1; DNA: TGCGCCAGCAGTGAGGGGGGCCGGGGACAGGGGGCTAACTATGGCTACACCTTC; CDR3: CASSEGGRGQGANYGYTF
J: TRBJ2-2; V: TRBV19; size: few; D: TRBD1; DNA: TGTGCCACCAAGACAGGGACCCCTCTAAAGAACACCGGGGAGCTGTTTTTT; CDR3: CATKTGTPLKNTGELFF
J: TRBJ2-5; V: TRBV29-1; size: -; D: -; DNA: TGCAGCGGCCGCTCTTGGGGGGGCCAGGAGACCCAGTACTTC; CDR3: CSGRSWGGQETQYF